This entry describes one TCR beta chain. It lacks a known antigen. This entry comes from a study of cytomegalovirus exposure and HLA in healthy donors (dated by TCRdb to 2016 to 2017). About the investigation overall: According to an earlier analysis of a few hundred of the donors, about 190 million T cells yielded 90 million to 130 million unique TCR beta sequences and about 280 Gb of sequence data. Approximately 300 gigabases of sequencing data and approximately 92 million unique TCR sequences made up an early release that covered about 640 HLA-typed donors. Of the 300 to 500 genotyped donors, more than 75% were placed in the genetic ancestry cluster associated with self-reported Caucasian donors. The study aimed to test whether cataloging public T cell receptors could reveal signatures of past pathogen exposure. The study used immunosequencing to profile the T cell repertoires of 666 subjects and linked those repertoires to cytomegalovirus serostatus. Along with the approximately 600-subject first cohort, a separate validation cohort of over a hundred different subjects was used. To predict cytomegalovirus infection status, the study brought together high-throughput TCR immunosequencing, statistical association of individual TCRs with disease status, and machine learning. A later analysis re-analyzed previously published TCR beta repertoires from 550 to 700 donors and added high-resolution HLA genotyping to study TCR occurrence patterns. Rather than drawing on any new phenotypic data, the later analysis identified candidate immune exposures from TCR beta sequences and the way those sequences occurred across donors. To decide whether each TCR beta V gene segment behaved as functional or pseudogenic, an earlier analysis of some 600 of the donors relied on high-throughput TCR beta sequencing. Donor age, sex, ethnicity and CMV serostatus were compiled together with the repertoire data. Genome-wide SNP genotypes for about 60% of the 666 donors were used in a later genetic analysis, which treated that subset as a discovery cohort. All discovery cohort repertoires had been generated on a single sequencing platform. Class I and class II HLA loci were covered by the typing at four-digit resolution. The number of donors typed differed by locus, with about 620-630 for A, B, C, DRB1 and DQB1, 522 for DQA1, approximately 570 for DPA1, and some 450 for DPB1. A handful of DR-DQ haplotypes were treated as single units for association and clustering because of strong linkage in the cohort. On average, approximately 250,000 unique TCR beta nucleotide sequences were sequenced per donor among a few hundred genotyped donors of the cohort, with roughly 18% of those sequences being non-productive. Overall results and qualifications from the work: A later analysis found that most CMV-associated TCR beta chains appeared HLA-restricted, with HLA associations seemingly driven largely by CMV exposure. In a later genetic analysis, fewer N-insertions in productive TCRs were reported among donors in an Asian-associated ancestry cluster than the approximately 630-donor mean. The earlier analysis of almost 600 of the donors excluded some 15 rarely observed V segments, including chromosome 9 orphons, because counts were too low. Immune exposure information for the cohort was limited to CMV serostatus. A further reported finding was that TCR beta sequences accurately predicted the HLA-A and HLA-B alleles for most subjects in the first cohort. In the study, around 150 TCR beta chains were listed as associated with cytomegalovirus. The classifier was reported to diagnose cytomegalovirus status with high specificity and sensitivity in both the original cohort and the validation cohort. A group of highly shared sequence variants was considered likely to be a technical artifact of the sequencing pipeline. In a later genetic analysis, a missense DCLRE1C variant was associated with V-gene and J-gene trimming of TCR beta chains, and the association was replicated in an independent cohort. In a later analysis, TCR association rates were found to vary across HLA loci, with the most associated TCRs seen for DRB1 alleles and the fewest for HLA-C alleles. Linkage disequilibrium might explain the correlated functional status among segregating V segments, but an unknown experimental factor could not be ruled out. Several of the top co-occurrence clusters appeared to be linked to parvovirus B19, influenza, CMV and Epstein-Barr virus, according to a later analysis. Some IMGT-functional V segments, including TRBV6-2 and TRBV6-3, could not be distinguished by the 87-base-pair reads and were therefore excluded. In this cohort, only TCR beta chains were sequenced, and detectable features were limited by the absence of alpha or paired-chain data. In a later analysis, HLA-associated TCR beta chains were found to be more clonally expanded and to have lower generation probabilities than equally common non-associated chains. When HLA alleles, especially DR and DQ, strongly co-occurred, attributing TCR associations to individual alleles was difficult. A few of the identified cytomegalovirus-associated TCR beta chains were confirmed in vitro to be specific for cytomegalovirus antigens. The authors suggested that the approach could potentially be generalized to other disease states and immunological phenotypes. While some public TCRs were present in many individuals, most TCR sequences turned up only very rarely across donors. Sequencing depth was assumed to be roughly uniform across donors in the presence/absence analyses, though that assumption may not hold. A later analysis associated around 16,000 TCR beta sequences with specific HLA alleles at a false discovery rate of 0.05. Broadly in line with IMGT annotations, most TCR beta V segments showed up in productive rearrangements about 90% or about 30% of the time in an earlier analysis of a few hundred of the donors. Because some donors lacked HLA typing at each locus, the association tests relied only on the typed subset.

The cohort consisted of 670 or so healthy bone marrow donors. All cohort members were sampled while nominally healthy, although unrecorded immune exposures were likely present. The donor tested CMV seronegative, placing the donor among the 300 to 450 seronegative members of the cohort. Every donor gave a peripheral blood sample, and the peripheral blood mononuclear cells from that sample were used for TCR beta sequencing. Genomic DNA extraction from the blood cell samples was performed with the Qiagen DNeasy Blood Extraction Kit. V is clipped by 6 bases and J by 2 bases, and the sequence between their germline boundaries is 17 bases long. The germline V gene (reference sequence) specifies MNHNY as CDR1 and SVGAGI as CDR2. The CDR3 sequence holds 15 residues, the cysteine and phenylalanine included. CDR3 DNA only is kept here, 45 bases in frame from base 1. Libraries came from the immunoSEQ multiplex PCR assay. For the multiplex PCR, a mixture combining 60 forward primers for TCR Vbeta segments and 13 reverse primers for TCR Jbeta segments was used. The CDR3 region of rearranged TCR beta genes was amplified from genomic DNA with a multiplex PCR assay. On the Illumina HiSeq System, the amplified TCR beta libraries were sequenced as 87-base-pair reads. In the original analysis: Across the roughly 700 repertoires, a later analysis counted about 81 million unique TCR beta chains, around 11 million of which were shared by at least two donors. To remove PCR and sequencing errors, raw reads were error-corrected and collapsed into unique sequences using a nearest-neighbor algorithm that merged closely related sequences. Alignment of CDR3 sequences to IMGT reference sequences was used to assign V, D and J gene segments. Each retained sequence needed at least a six-nucleotide match to both a V gene segment and a J gene segment. A rearrangement counted as productive if the CDR3 had no stop codons and remained in frame with V and J, and every other rearrangement counted as non-productive. CDR3 was defined by IMGT convention, running from the second conserved V-encoded cysteine to the conserved J-encoded phenylalanine. In an earlier analysis of roughly 580 of the donors, sequences lacking an unambiguous match to a single V gene segment were excluded. An earlier analysis of 550 to 650 of the donors classified V segments as functional when productive rearrangements were above 56.7% and as segregating when the standard deviation between donors was above 5%. To diagnose cytomegalovirus status from the catalog of TCR beta chain sequences, a statistical classification framework was built. In a later analysis, V and J genes were assigned by comparing TCR nucleotide sequences against IMGT/GENE-DB human TR gene sequences. Using the TCRdist pipeline, a later analysis assigned CDR3 sequences along with most-parsimonious VDJ recombination scenarios. In a later analysis, each TCR beta chain was defined by its CDR3 amino acid sequence together with its V-gene family, and reads lacking a unique V-gene family were excluded. As a way to deal with suspected cross-contamination and a sequencing artifact, a later analysis dropped approximately 590 nucleotide sequences that were highly shared and had low generation probability. In a later analysis, a clonal expansion index for each public chain was calculated from normalized within-repertoire ranks of inferred template counts. In a later analysis, generation probabilities were computed using a VDJ recombination model fitted to out-of-frame rearrangements, and the results were checked against IGoR. In a later analysis, TCR-TCR, TCR-HLA and TCR-CMV co-occurrence was scored with hypergeometric tests, and a repertoire-size bias correction was applied to TCR pairs. In a later analysis, false discovery rates were estimated by permuting HLA or CMV assignments 20 times. In a later analysis, co-occurring TCRs were grouped using DBSCAN, and TCRdist sequence similarity was added for clustering within HLA-allele-positive subsets. Co-occurrence clustering excluded repertoires with fewer than 30,000 or more than 120,000 public chains, plus five with anomalous nucleotide sharing. The table was pulled from immuneACCESS by TCRdb, which kept in-frame rearrangements only. Such tables lose some clones; where checked, under half of the loss comes from unresolved V genes, and the rest has no known cause. The V and J calls and clone size are taken from that table; D and trimming were inferred from the DNA. The sample table holds approximately 110,000 clones. 3.6% of the sample is taken by the ten largest.

The sample consisted of PBMCs. The V and J genes are TRBV6-6 and TRBJ2-7; there is no confident call for the D gene. The source is a man younger than 35 in good health and CMV-seronegative. The nucleotide sequence reads as follows: TGTGCCAGCAGCTCCCCTCCACACACCCCCTACGAGCAGTACTTC. Translation gives CASSSPPHTPYEQYF.